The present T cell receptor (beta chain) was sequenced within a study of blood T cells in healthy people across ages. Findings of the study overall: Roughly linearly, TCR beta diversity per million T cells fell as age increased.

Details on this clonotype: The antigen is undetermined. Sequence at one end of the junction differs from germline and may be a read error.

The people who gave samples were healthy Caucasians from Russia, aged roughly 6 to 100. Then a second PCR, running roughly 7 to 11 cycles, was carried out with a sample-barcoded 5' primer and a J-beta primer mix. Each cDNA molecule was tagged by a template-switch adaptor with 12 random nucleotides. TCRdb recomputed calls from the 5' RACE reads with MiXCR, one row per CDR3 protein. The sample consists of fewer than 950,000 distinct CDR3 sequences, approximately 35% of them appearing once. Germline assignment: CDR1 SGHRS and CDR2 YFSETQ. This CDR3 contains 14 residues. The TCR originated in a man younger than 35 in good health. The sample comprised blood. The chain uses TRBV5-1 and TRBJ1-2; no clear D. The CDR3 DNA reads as TGCGCCAGCAGGGCGGCAGAAGCGATGGGCGGCTGCACCTTC. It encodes CASRAAEAMGGCTF.